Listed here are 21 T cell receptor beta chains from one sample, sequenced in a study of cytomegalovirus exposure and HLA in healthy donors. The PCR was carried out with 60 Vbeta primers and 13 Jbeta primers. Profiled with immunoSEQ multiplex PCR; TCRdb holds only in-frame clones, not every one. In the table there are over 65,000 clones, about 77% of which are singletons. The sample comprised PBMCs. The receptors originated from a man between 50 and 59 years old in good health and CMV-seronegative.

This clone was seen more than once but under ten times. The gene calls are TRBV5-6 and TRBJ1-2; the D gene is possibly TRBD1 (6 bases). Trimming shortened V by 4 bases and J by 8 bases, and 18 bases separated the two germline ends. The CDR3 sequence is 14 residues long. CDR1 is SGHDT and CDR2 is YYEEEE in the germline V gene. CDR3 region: CASSLGAGAGGYTF. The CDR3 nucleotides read TGTGCCAGCAGCCTGGGCGCGGGGGCCGGCGGCTACACCTTC.

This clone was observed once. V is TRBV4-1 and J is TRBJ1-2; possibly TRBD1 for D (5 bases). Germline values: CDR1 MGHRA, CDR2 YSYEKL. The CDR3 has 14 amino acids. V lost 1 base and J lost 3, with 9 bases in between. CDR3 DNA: TGCGCCAGCAGCCAAGTCGGGGACTACTATGGCTACACCTTC. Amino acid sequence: CASSQVGDYYGYTF.

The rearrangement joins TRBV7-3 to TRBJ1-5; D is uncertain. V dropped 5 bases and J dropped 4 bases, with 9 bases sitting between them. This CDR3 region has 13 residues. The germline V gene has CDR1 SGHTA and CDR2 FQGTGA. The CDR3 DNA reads TGTGCCAGCAGCCCCGGGATTAATCAGCCCCAGCATTTT. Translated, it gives CASSPGINQPQHF. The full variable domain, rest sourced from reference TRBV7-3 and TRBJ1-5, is GAGVSQTPSNKVTEKGKYVELRCDPISGHTALYWYRQSLGQGPEFLIYFQGTGAADDSGLPNDRFFAVRPEGSVSTLKIQRTERGDSAVYLCASSPGINQPQHFGDGTRLSIL.

The CDR3 DNA sequence: TGTGCCAGCACCCCGTTAGACAGGGGTGACGCTAACTATGGCTACACCTTC. It yields the protein CASTPLDRGDANYGYTF. The rearrangement links TRBV27 to TRBJ1-2; 8 nucleotides align to TRBD1. The V gene's germline CDR1 is MNHEY and CDR2 SMNVEV (reference sequence). The CDR3 covers 17 residues. V dropped 7 bases and J dropped 0; count of bases not matched to a gene: 13.

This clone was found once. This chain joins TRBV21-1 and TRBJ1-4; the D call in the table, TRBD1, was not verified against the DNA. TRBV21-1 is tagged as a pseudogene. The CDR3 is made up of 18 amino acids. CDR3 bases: TGTGCCAGCAGCAAAGCGGGCGACAGGGGCCTACTGCGTGAAAAACTGTTTTTT. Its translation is CASSKAGDRGLLREKLFF.

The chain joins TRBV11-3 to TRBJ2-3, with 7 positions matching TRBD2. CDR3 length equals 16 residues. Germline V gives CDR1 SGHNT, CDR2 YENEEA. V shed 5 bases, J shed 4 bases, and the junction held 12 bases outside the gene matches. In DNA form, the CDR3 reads TGTGCCAGCAGCCACCCCCGAGGACTAGGCGCAGATACGCAGTATTTT. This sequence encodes CASSHPRGLGADTQYF.

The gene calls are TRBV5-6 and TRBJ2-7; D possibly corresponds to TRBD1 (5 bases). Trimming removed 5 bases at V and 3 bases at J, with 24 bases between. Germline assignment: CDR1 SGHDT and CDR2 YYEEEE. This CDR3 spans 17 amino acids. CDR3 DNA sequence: TGTGCCAGCAGTTCGCCAGGGTGGTCCAACTCCTTCTACGAGCAGTACTTC. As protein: CASSSPGWSNSFYEQYF.

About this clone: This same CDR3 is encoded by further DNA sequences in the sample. The CDR3 DNA follows: TGTGCCAGCAGCTTGGGGGCTTTGGGGGGACCTAACTATGGCTACACCTTC. Residues: CASSLGALGGPNYGYTF. The chain carries TRBV5-6 and TRBJ1-2; a weak D match, TRBD1 (5 bases). Germline V CDR1 and CDR2: SGHDT, YYEEEE. V was trimmed by 0 bases and J by 0 bases, leaving 15 bases between them. The CDR3 spans 17 residues.

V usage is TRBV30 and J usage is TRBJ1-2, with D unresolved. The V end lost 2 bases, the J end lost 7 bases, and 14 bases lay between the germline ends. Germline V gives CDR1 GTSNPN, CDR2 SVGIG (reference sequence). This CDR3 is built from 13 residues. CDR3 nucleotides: TGTGCCTGGAGTTTGTCTACCAGGCTTGGCTACACCTTC. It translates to CAWSLSTRLGYTF.

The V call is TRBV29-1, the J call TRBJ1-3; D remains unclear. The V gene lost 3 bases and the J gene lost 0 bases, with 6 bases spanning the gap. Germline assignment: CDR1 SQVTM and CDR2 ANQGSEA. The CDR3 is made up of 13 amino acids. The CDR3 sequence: CSVDSSSGNTIYF. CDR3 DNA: TGCAGCGTTGATTCCAGCTCTGGAAACACCATATATTTT.

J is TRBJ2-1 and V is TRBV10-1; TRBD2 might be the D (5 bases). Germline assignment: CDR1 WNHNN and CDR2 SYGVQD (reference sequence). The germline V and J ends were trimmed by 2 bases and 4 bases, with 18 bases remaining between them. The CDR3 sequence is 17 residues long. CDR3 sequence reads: CASSERRTLNPYNEQFF. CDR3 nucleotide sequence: TGCGCCAGCAGTGAGCGGAGGACCTTAAACCCTTACAATGAGCAGTTCTTC.

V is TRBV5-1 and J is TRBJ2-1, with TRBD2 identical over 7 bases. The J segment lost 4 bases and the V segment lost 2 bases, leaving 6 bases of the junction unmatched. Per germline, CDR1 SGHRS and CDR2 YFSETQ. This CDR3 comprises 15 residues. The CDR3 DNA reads TGCGCCAGCAGCTTCTCTAGCGGTACTTACAATGAGCAGTTCTTC. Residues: CASSFSSGTYNEQFF.

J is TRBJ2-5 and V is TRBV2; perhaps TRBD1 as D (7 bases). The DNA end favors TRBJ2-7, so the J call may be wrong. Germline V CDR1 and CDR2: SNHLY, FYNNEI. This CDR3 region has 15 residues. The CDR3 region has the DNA TGTGCCAGCAGTGAGGCGCGGGACAGTTCCTACGAGCAGTACTTC. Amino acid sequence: CASSEARDSSYEQYF.

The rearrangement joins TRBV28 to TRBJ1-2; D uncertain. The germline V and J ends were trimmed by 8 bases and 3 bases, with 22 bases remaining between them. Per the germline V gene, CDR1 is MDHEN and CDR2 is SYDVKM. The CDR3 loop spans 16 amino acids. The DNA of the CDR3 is TGTGCCAGCCTAGCGTCGTCGGCAGGACCGTACTATGGCTACACCTTC. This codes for CASLASSAGPYYGYTF.

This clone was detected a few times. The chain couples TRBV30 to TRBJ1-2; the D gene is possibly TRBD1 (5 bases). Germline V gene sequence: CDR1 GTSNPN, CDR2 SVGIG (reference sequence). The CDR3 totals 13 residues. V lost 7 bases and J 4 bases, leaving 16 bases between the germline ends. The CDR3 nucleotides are TGTGCCTCCCCGGGGGGGGGAGGCTATGGCTACACCTTC. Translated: CASPGGGGYGYTF. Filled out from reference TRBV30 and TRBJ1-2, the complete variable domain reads SQTIHQWPATLVQPVGSPLSLECTVEGTSNPNLYWYRQAAGRGLQLLFYSVGIGQISSEVPQNLSASRPQDRQFILSSKKLLLSDSGFYLCASPGGGGYGYTFGSGTRLTVV.

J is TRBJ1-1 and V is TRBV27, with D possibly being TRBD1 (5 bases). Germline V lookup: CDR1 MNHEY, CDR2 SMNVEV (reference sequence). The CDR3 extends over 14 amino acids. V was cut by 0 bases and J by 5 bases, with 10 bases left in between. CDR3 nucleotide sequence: TGTGCCAGCAGTTTATCCCCAGGGCTGACTGAAGCTTTCTTT. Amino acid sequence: CASSLSPGLTEAFF.

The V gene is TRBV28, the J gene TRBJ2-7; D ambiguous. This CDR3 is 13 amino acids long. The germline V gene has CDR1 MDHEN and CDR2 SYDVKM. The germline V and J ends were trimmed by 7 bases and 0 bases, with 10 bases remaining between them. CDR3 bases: TGTGCCAGCAAAGGCACTAACTCCTACGAGCAGTACTTC. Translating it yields CASKGTNSYEQYF.

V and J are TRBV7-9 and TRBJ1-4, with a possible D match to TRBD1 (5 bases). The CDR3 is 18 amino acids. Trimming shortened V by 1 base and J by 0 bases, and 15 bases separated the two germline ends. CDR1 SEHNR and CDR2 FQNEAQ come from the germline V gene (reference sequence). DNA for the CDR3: TGTGCCAGCAGCTTAGGCGGGATGGGGGGAGCAACTAATGAAAAACTGTTTTTT. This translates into CASSLGGMGGATNEKLFF.

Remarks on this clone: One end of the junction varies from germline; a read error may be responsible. This CDR3 is CSSSLEATGRVYGYTF. In DNA form, the CDR3 reads TGTTCCAGCAGCTTAGAGGCGACAGGGCGAGTCTATGGCTACACCTTC. The chain combines TRBV7-9 with TRBJ1-2; the match to TRBD1 covers 7 bases. Germline CDR1 reads SEHNR; CDR2 reads FQNEAQ (reference sequence). CDR3 length equals 16 residues. The complete variable domain, with remaining parts taken from reference TRBV7-9 and TRBJ1-2, reads DTGVSQNPRHKITKRGQNVTFRCDPISEHNRLYWYRQTLGQGPEFLTYFQNEAQLEKSRLLSDRFSAERPKGSFSTLEIQRTEQGDSAMYLCSSSLEATGRVYGYTFGSGTRLTVV.

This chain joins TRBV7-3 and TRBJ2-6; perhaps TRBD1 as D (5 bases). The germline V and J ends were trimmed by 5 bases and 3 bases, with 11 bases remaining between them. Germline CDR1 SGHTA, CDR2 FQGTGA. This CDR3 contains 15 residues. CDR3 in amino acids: CASSTRVVGANVLTF. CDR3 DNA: TGTGCCAGCAGCACCAGGGTTGTTGGGGCCAACGTCCTGACTTTC.

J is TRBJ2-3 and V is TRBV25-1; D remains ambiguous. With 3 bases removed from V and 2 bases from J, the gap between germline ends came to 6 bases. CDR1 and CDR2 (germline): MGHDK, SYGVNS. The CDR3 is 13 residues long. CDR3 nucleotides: TGTGCCAGCAGTGACCCAATCACAGATACGCAGTATTTT. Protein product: CASSDPITDTQYF.